This entry lists 23 T cell receptor beta chains sequenced from one sample in a study of human T cells and chemical hapten exposure. Documented time point: patch test 3, about 24 weeks after DPC sensitization. Indicated treatment: therapeutic diphenylcyclopropenone sensitization with weekly scalp DPC. From the RACE reads, TCRdb called clonotypes with MiXCR, one entry per CDR3 protein. Among 80,000 to 100,000 distinct CDR3 sequences listed, about a tenth were seen once. The sample here was whole blood, taken in connection with sensitization to the hapten diphenylcyclopropenone (DPC). These receptor sequences come from a woman aged 45-65 years with alopecia areata. Some clones in this sample may be carry-over from other donors' samples.

This clonotype was counted ten times or more. This chain connects TRBV18 to TRBJ2-7, with D perhaps TRBD1 (5 bases). The germline CDR1 and CDR2 sequences are KGHSH and LQKENI. This CDR3 has 12 residues. V dropped 3 bases and J dropped 7 bases, with 10 bases sitting between them. The CDR3 sequence: CASSPQGIEQYF. The CDR3 bases are TGTGCCAGCTCACCGCAGGGTATTGAGCAGTACTTC.

This clonotype was seen a few times. One end of the junction does not line up with germline, which may come from a read error. The rearrangement uses TRBV9 and TRBJ2-7, with D unresolved. Germline V CDR1 and CDR2: SGDLS, YYNGEE. The CDR3 is 12 residues long. The CDR3, as DNA: TGTGCCAGCAGCCCCCGAACATGTGAAAGGAGCTTC. Protein: CASSPRTCERSF.

This clonotype was seen at least ten times. This rearrangement joins TRBV29-1 to TRBJ2-7; perhaps D is TRBD1 or TRBD2 (5 bases each). Germline CDR1 and CDR2: SQVTM and ANQGSEA. The CDR3 length is 14 residues. V lost 3 bases, J lost 8 bases, and 20 bases lay in between. CDR3: CSVDWDPAVGQQYF. The CDR3 nucleotides read TGCAGCGTTGATTGGGACCCCGCGGTAGGACAGCAGTACTTC.

This clonotype was detected a few times. The gene calls are TRBV19 and TRBJ2-1; 11 bases agree with TRBD2. This CDR3 is built from 15 residues. Per germline, CDR1 LNHDA and CDR2 SQIVND (reference sequence). Unmatched junction bases numbered 6, after V lost 5 bases and J lost 6 bases. CDR3 DNA sequence: TGTGCCAGTAGTCCTACTAGCGGGAGACGCAATGAGCAGTTCTTC. This gives the protein CASSPTSGRRNEQFF.

This chain connects TRBV5-1 to TRBJ2-6; no clear D gene. Germline assignment: CDR1 SGHRS and CDR2 YFSETQ. This CDR3 spans 14 amino acids. Trimming shortened V by 1 base and J by 2 bases, and 4 bases separated the two germline ends. The CDR3 protein is CASSLRTGANVLTF. The CDR3 nucleotides read TGCGCCAGCAGCTTGAGGACTGGGGCCAACGTCCTGACTTTC.

The V call is TRBV18, the J call TRBJ2-6, with D possibly matching TRBD1 (6 bases). Germline CDR1 and CDR2: KGHSH and LQKENI. V dropped 5 bases and J dropped 2 bases, with 10 bases sitting between them. The CDR3 loop spans 15 amino acids. The CDR3 DNA reads as TGTGCCAGCTCAAACCAGGGGCCTGGGGCCAACGTCCTGACTTTC. This translates into CASSNQGPGANVLTF.

This chain links TRBV12-3 or TRBV12-4 with TRBJ2-1, with a weak D call TRBD2 (6 bases). V was cut by 5 bases and J by 5 bases, with 13 bases left in between. This CDR3 region has 14 residues. The CDR3 coding sequence is TGTGCCAGCAGTCTCCGGGACTGGGACAATGAGCAGTTCTTC. It specifies CASSLRDWDNEQFF.

This clonotype came up many times. This chain links TRBV6-2 or TRBV6-3 with TRBJ2-3; D is uncertain. V was trimmed by 2 bases and J by 0 bases, leaving 15 bases between them. The CDR3 has 17 amino acids. Germline V gene lookup returns CDR1 MNHEY and CDR2 SVGEGT. The CDR3 coding sequence is TGTGCCAGCAGTTACCCACGGACGCACCTTAGCACAGATACGCAGTATTTT. This encodes CASSYPRTHLSTDTQYF.

This clonotype turned up a few times. This sequence joins TRBV11-2 and TRBJ2-1; 8 bases are a match to TRBD2. CDR1 and CDR2 from the germline V gene are SGHAT and FQNNGV. With 5 bases clipped from V and 10 bases from J, the junction kept 13 bases outside the gene matches. The CDR3 is 15 amino acids. The CDR3 sequence: CASSPLLGLAGEQFF. The CDR3, as DNA: TGTGCCAGCAGCCCCCTTCTCGGACTAGCAGGGGAGCAGTTCTTC.

This clonotype came up many times. CDR3 DNA: TGCAGTGCTAGAGAACTCAAGCTAAAGGGGTACTTC. It translates to CSARELKLKGYF. V is TRBV20-1 and J is TRBJ2-4; D call uncertain. Trimming removed 0 bases at V and 15 bases at J, with 15 bases between. Per germline, CDR1 DFQATT and CDR2 SNEGSKA (reference sequence). The CDR3 runs 12 residues.

This clonotype was detected many times. This chain connects TRBV6-2 or TRBV6-3 to TRBJ2-4, with a possible D match to TRBD2 (6 bases). Germline CDR1 and CDR2: MNHEY and SVGEGT. CDR3 size: 14 residues. DNA of the CDR3: TGTGCTACCACTCCGGGACTGGCGTGGGACATTCAGTACTTC. Translating gives CATTPGLAWDIQYF.

This sequence joins TRBV29-1 and TRBJ1-2; TRBD1 matches at 11 bases. Germline V gene sequence: CDR1 SQVTM, CDR2 ANQGSEA. This CDR3 contains 14 residues. V lost 4 bases to trimming and J lost 7 bases; unmatched junction nucleotides: 8. The CDR3 DNA is TGCAGCGTTGGGCGGACAGGGGGCGCCGGTGGCTACACCTTC. As protein: CSVGRTGGAGGYTF. The whole variable domain, filled in from reference TRBV29-1 and TRBJ1-2, reads SAVISQKPSRDICQRGTSLTIQCQVDSQVTMMFWYRQQPGQSLTLIATANQGSEATYESGFVIDKFPISRPNLTFSTLTVSNMSPEDSSIYLCSVGRTGGAGGYTFGSGTRLTVV.

This clonotype was detected only a few times. The chain carries TRBV12-3 or TRBV12-4 and TRBJ2-1; TRBD1 might be the D (6 bases). The V end lost 6 bases, the J end lost 8 bases, and 17 bases lay between the germline ends. The CDR3 runs 14 residues. CDR3 amino acids: CASSPQGPGDEQFF. The CDR3 coding sequence is TGTGCCAGCAGCCCTCAGGGACCAGGGGATGAGCAGTTCTTC.

The CDR3 sequence: CSVDGTEGEKLFF. CDR3 sequence (DNA): TGCAGCGTTGACGGGACAGAGGGTGAAAAACTGTTTTTT. This chain joins TRBV29-1 and TRBJ1-4, with TRBD1 identical over 7 bases. There are 13 residues in the CDR3. V lost 3 bases, J lost 7 bases, and 5 bases stayed unmatched. The germline V gene has CDR1 SQVTM and CDR2 ANQGSEA.

This clonotype came up many times. The gene calls are TRBV12-3 or TRBV12-4 and TRBJ1-1, with unresolved D. V was pared by 1 base and J by 13 bases, with 16 bases between. The CDR3 totals 13 residues. The chain's CDR3 is CASSLDVGLGVFF. In DNA form, the CDR3 reads TGTGCCAGCAGTTTAGATGTCGGGTTAGGCGTTTTCTTT.

In this sample, this clonotype turned up many times. This chain uses TRBV11-2 with TRBJ2-1, with D possibly TRBD2 on 6 matching bases. The CDR3 is made up of 15 amino acids. Deletions cut 5 bases from V and 2 bases from J, with 13 bases between. Germline CDR1 is SGHAT and CDR2 is FQNNGV. This CDR3 is CASSPWGGTYNEQFF. In nucleotides, the CDR3 is TGTGCCAGCAGCCCCTGGGGAGGCACCTACAATGAGCAGTTCTTC.

In its sample, this clonotype was seen a few times. This chain links TRBV4-2 with TRBJ2-2; 11 nucleotides line up with TRBD2. Germline trimming cut 2 bases from V and 4 bases from J; bases unmatched to any gene: 6. The length of the CDR3 is 17 residues. Per the germline V gene, CDR1 is LGHNA and CDR2 is YNFKEQ. In DNA form, the CDR3 reads TGTGCCAGCAGCCAACCAACTAGCGGGAGTGGCACCGGGGAGCTGTTTTTT. As protein: CASSQPTSGSGTGELFF.

Only a few counts were recorded for this clonotype. The chain carries TRBV2 and TRBJ1-4, with D unclear. This CDR3 has 14 residues. V lost 5 bases to trimming and J lost 5 bases, with 12 bases between them. Germline CDR1 SNHLY, CDR2 FYNNEI. DNA of the CDR3: TGTGCCAGCAGTTGGACGGAACTAAATGAAAAACTGTTTTTT. Amino acid sequence: CASSWTELNEKLFF.

This chain joins TRBV11-1 and TRBJ2-1; TRBD2 aligns across 9 bases. CDR3 length: 14 amino acids. Germline loops: CDR1 SGHAT, CDR2 FQDESV (reference sequence). V dropped 1 base and J dropped 5; count of bases not matched to a gene: 0. This chain's CDR3 is CASSLGLADNEQFF. CDR3 nucleotides: TGTGCCAGCAGCTTAGGACTAGCGGACAATGAGCAGTTCTTC.

This clonotype was observed at least ten times. The CDR3 coding sequence is TGCGCCAGCAGTGAGTCGAGGCCTTGGACAGGGGACCCTGAAGCTTTCTTT. Translation gives CASSESRPWTGDPEAFF. This rearrangement joins TRBV10-2 to TRBJ1-1; 9 bases fit TRBD1. This CDR3 is built from 17 residues. The germline gives CDR1 WSHSY, CDR2 SAAADI. The junction had 11 bases not matched to a gene; V was cut back by 0 bases and J by 6 bases.

The V and J genes are TRBV18 and TRBJ2-7; D remains unclear. Germline V gives CDR1 KGHSH, CDR2 LQKENI. V was shortened by 2 bases and J by 6 bases, with 11 bases between the two germline ends. The CDR3 spans 13 residues. The CDR3 DNA is TGTGCCAGCTCACCAGTGAATGGTTTCGAGCAGTACTTC. Translated, it gives CASSPVNGFEQYF.

This clonotype has at least ten counts. This chain connects TRBV28 to TRBJ2-1; 14 bases fit TRBD2. Losses at the gene ends were 3 bases for V and 10 bases for J; bases not matched to a gene: 5. Germline V lookup: CDR1 MDHEN, CDR2 SYDVKM. This CDR3 spans 15 amino acids. The DNA of the CDR3 is TGTGCCAGCAGTTTGAGACTAGCGGGAGGGCGGGAGCAGTTCTTC. As protein: CASSLRLAGGREQFF.

In its sample, this clonotype was seen a few times. The chain employs TRBV20-1 and TRBJ2-3, with D hard to call. Trimming took 5 bases from V and 2 from J, leaving 8 bases between them. This CDR3 region has 12 residues. Looked up from germline, CDR1 is DFQATT and CDR2 is SNEGSKA (reference sequence). The CDR3 DNA is TGCAGTGCTCGACCTAACACAGATACGCAGTATTTT. Translation: CSARPNTDTQYF.